Listed below are T cell receptor beta chains from one sample, sequenced in a study of control samples from healthy donors and cancer patients. Here immunoSEQ multiplex PCR was the method, and the copy in TCRdb shows in-frame clones only, minus some. This sample has around 57,000 clones, with around 93% found just once. The sample comprised PBMCs. These receptors were taken from a man aged 30 to 45 with colorectal cancer. CDR3s include the opening cysteine and the closing phenylalanine or tryptophan. The D gene is left open where the match is weak. The listing skips clone size in some rows; elsewhere it reads once, few, many or a size class.

V	J	D	size	CDR3	DNA
TRBV12-3/TRBV12-4	TRBJ1-5	NA	once	CASGMDSNQPQHF	TGTGCCAGCGGGATGGATAGCAATCAGCCCCAGCATTTT
TRBV4-1	TRBJ1-3	NA	NA	CASSQVDMGLSGNTIYF	TGCGCCAGCAGCCAAGTAGATATGGGCCTCTCTGGAAACACCATATATTTT
TRBV14	TRBJ2-7	NA	NA	CASSHISYEQYF	TGTGCCAGCAGCCATATCTCCTACGAGCAGTACTTC
TRBV7-9	TRBJ1-3	NA	NA	CASTPRGTPDSGNTIYF	TGTGCCAGCACCCCCCGCGGGACGCCGGACTCTGGAAACACCATATATTTT
TRBV2	TRBJ1-2	TRBD1	NA	CAITTGVGDGYTF	TGTGCCATAACGACAGGGGTCGGAGATGGCTACACCTTC
TRBV24-1	TRBJ1-1	TRBD1	NA	CATRAGTGGAEAFF	TGTGCCACCAGGGCCGGGACAGGGGGCGCTGAAGCTTTCTTT
TRBV7-9	TRBJ2-3	TRBD2	NA	CASSRTSGDYTDTQYF	TGTGCCAGCAGCCGGACTAGCGGGGACTACACAGATACGCAGTATTTT
TRBV7-2	TRBJ2-4	TRBD1	NA	CASSLAGGAQNIQYF	TGTGCCAGCAGCTTAGCAGGGGGCGCCCAAAACATTCAGTACTTC
TRBV6-6	TRBJ1-6	TRBD1	NA	CASTKQGARNSPLHF	TGTGCCAGCACAAAACAGGGGGCGCGTAATTCACCCCTCCACTTT
TRBV10-3	TRBJ1-2	TRBD1	NA	CAIRLTGGYGYTF	TGTGCCATCAGACTGACAGGGGGCTATGGCTACACCTTC
TRBV30	TRBJ1-1	NA	NA	CAWSRSTEAFF	TGTGCCTGGAGTCGAAGTACTGAAGCTTTCTTT
TRBV14	TRBJ1-1	NA	NA	CASSRTRAGSVTEAFF	TGTGCCAGCAGCCGTACAAGGGCAGGGAGCGTCACTGAAGCTTTCTTT
TRBV19	TRBJ2-1	NA	few	CASSSYNEQFF	TGTGCCAGTTCTTCATACAATGAGCAGTTCTTC
TRBV9	TRBJ1-2	NA	NA	CASSVGDKVYYGYTF	TGTGCCAGCAGCGTAGGGGACAAGGTATACTATGGCTACACCTTC
TRBV6-1	TRBJ1-4	NA	NA	CASSENPATNEKLFF	TGTGCCAGCAGTGAGAACCCTGCAACTAATGAAAAACTGTTTTTT
TRBV10-3	TRBJ1-5	NA	NA	CAISVGDGYQPQHF	TGTGCCATCAGTGTAGGGGACGGGTATCAGCCCCAGCATTTT
TRBV6-1	TRBJ2-4	NA	few	CASSDTVRLSKNIQYF	TGTGCCAGCAGTGATACGGTCCGACTCTCCAAAAACATTCAGTACTTC
TRBV7-9	TRBJ1-1	NA	once	CANSDPRGNTEAFF	TGTGCCAACTCAGACCCTCGGGGGAACACTGAAGCTTTCTTT
TRBV7-2	TRBJ2-7	NA	NA	CASSLAHSSLSYEQYF	TGTGCCAGCAGCTTAGCGCACAGCTCCCTCTCCTACGAGCAGTACTTC
TRBV6-2/TRBV6-3	TRBJ1-5	TRBD1	NA	CASIPGGRRNQPQHF	TGTGCCAGCATCCCAGGGGGGAGACGCAATCAGCCCCAGCATTTT
TRBV11-2	TRBJ1-1	NA	NA	CASSLLWALNTEAFF	TGTGCCAGCAGCTTACTATGGGCCCTGAACACTGAAGCTTTCTTT
TRBV5-6	TRBJ2-6	NA	NA	CASSSASGANVLTF	TGTGCCAGCAGCTCCGCCTCTGGGGCCAACGTCCTGACTTTC
TRBV27	TRBJ2-2	NA	NA	CASRLPRGELFF	TGTGCCAGTCGTTTGCCACGAGGGGAGCTGTTTTTT
TRBV5-1	TRBJ1-2	NA	once	CASSLVSDSGGYTF	TGCGCCAGCAGCTTAGTGTCCGACTCGGGGGGCTACACCTTC
TRBV5-1	TRBJ1-6	NA	NA	CASSLANGGYNSPLHF	TGCGCCAGCAGCTTGGCTAACGGCGGGTATAATTCACCCCTCCACTTT
TRBV5-6	TRBJ1-6	NA	NA	CASSSDGSSYNSPLHF	TGTGCCAGCAGCTCCGACGGAAGCTCCTATAATTCACCCCTCCACTTT
TRBV7-9	TRBJ2-7	NA	NA	CASSLVIGHEQYF	TGTGCCAGCAGCTTAGTCATCGGGCACGAGCAGTACTTC
TRBV21-1	TRBJ1-6	NA	NA	CASSKAEVLRSPLHF	TGTGCCAGCAGCAAAGCCGAGGTTTTGAGATCACCCCTCCACTTT
TRBV6-5	TRBJ1-6	NA	NA	CASSFRDAGGPLHF	TGTGCCAGCAGTTTCCGGGACGCCGGCGGTCCCCTCCACTTT
TRBV5-5	TRBJ2-3	TRBD2	once	CASSSPRTGGPTDTQYF	TGTGCCAGCAGCTCCCCTAGGACGGGGGGGCCGACAGATACGCAGTATTTT
TRBV5-4	TRBJ1-2	TRBD1	NA	CASSPLPRDREFYTF	TGTGCCAGCAGCCCCTTACCCCGGGACAGAGAATTCTACACCTTC